This T cell receptor (beta chain) was captured by sequencing in a study of beta chain features in type 1 diabetes. General study findings and limits: TCRB CDR3s were moderately but significantly shorter in Type 1 diabetes patients in all four CD4+ subsets.

Germline V CDR1 and CDR2: SGHTA, FQGNSA. V shed 5 bases and J shed 0 bases, with 20 bases lying between them. The CDR3 loop spans 17 amino acids. In this sample, this clone turned up a few times. The antigen is unknown. Expressed TCRB transcripts were sequenced because the isolated RNA had all been reverse transcribed beforehand. The assay was immunoSEQ multiplex PCR, and TCRdb's table has in-frame clones only and misses some. Here the sample spans 850,000 to 900,000 clones, roughly a sixth being singletons. A single heparinised draw of approximately 100 mL on average was taken per donor. The specimen was naive CD4+ T cells from blood. The sequence came from a woman younger than 30 in good health. This chain uses TRBV7-2 with TRBJ2-7; D is perhaps TRBD1 or TRBD2 (8 bases each). The CDR3 loop reads CASSPRGLAGGSYEQYF. The CDR3 DNA follows: TGTGCCAGCAGCCCCAGGGGGCTAGCGGGTGGCTCCTACGAGCAGTACTTC.